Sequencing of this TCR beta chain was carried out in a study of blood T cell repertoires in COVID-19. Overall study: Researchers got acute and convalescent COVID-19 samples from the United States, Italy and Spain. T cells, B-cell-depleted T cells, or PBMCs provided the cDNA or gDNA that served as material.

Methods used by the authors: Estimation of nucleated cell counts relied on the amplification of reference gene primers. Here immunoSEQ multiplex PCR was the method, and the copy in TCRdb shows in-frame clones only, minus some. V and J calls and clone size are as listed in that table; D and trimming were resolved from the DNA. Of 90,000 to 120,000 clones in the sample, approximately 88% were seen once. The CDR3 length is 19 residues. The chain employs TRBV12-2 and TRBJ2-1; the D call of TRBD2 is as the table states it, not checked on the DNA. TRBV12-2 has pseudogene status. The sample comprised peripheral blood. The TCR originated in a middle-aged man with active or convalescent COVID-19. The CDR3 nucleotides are TGTGCAAGTCGCCGCCTTACTAGCGGGAGGGCCTGTTGGAACAATGAGCAGTTCTTC. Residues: CASRRLTSGRACWNNEQFF.